This T cell receptor beta chain stems from a study of monozygotic twins with inflammatory bowel disease. CDR1 SGHRS and CDR2 YFSETQ come from the germline V gene. The CDR3 extends over 17 amino acids. To note about this clonotype: Its antigen is unidentified.

Study-level results: Healthy twins shared more clonotypes with others than IBD patients, most markedly active ones. Separate T cell subtypes could not be resolved from one another. IBD patients displayed reduced TCRbeta diversity (inverse Simpson) when set against healthy co-twins.

Approximately 3,200 ng of total RNA went into each TCR library. TCRdb re-called the 5' RACE reads and catalogs CDR3 proteins one per entry, DNA excluded. This repertoire includes around 140,000 distinct CDR3 sequences. The receptor was derived from a human donor with ulcerative colitis or Crohn's disease, or a healthy co-twin of an affected twin (not recorded which). V gene TRBV5-1 combines with J gene TRBJ2-1; TCRdb selects TRBD2, and the lack of DNA leaves this call unchecked. The material sequenced was blood. The CDR3 reads CASSPGTSGIWYNEQFF.